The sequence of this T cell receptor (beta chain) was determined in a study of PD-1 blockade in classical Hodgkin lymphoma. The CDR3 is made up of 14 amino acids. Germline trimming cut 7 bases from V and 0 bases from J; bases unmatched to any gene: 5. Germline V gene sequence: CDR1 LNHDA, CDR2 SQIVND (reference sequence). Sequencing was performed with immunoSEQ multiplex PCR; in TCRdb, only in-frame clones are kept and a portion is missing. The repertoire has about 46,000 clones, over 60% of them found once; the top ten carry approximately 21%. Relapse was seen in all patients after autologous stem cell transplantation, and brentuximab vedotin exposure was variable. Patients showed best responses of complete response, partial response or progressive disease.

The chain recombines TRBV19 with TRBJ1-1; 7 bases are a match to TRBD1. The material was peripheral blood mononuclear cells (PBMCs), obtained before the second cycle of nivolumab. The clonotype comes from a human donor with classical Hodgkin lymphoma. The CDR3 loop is CASILQGMNTEAFF. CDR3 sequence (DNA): TGTGCCAGTATCCTACAGGGGATGAACACTGAAGCTTTCTTT.